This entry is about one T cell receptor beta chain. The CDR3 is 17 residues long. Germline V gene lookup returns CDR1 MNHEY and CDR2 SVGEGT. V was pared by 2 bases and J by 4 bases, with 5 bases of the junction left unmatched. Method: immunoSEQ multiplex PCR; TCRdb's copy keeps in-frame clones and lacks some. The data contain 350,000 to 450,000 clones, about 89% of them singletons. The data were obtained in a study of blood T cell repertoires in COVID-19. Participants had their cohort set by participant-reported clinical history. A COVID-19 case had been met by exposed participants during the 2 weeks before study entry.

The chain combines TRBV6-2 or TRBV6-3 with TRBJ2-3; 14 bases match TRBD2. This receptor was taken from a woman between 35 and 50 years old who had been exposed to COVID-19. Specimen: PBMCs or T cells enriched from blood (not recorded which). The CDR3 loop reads CASSYGTSGRGADTQYF. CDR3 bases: TGTGCCAGCAGTTACGGGACTAGCGGGAGAGGGGCAGATACGCAGTATTTT.